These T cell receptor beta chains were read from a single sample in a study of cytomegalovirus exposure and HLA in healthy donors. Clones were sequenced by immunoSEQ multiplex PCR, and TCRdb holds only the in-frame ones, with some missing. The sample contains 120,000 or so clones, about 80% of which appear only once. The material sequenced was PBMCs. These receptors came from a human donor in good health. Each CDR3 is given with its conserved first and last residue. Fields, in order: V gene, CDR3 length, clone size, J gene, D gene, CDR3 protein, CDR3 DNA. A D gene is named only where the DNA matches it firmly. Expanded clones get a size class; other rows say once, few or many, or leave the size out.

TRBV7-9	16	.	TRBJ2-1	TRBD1	CASSPGTGRSYNEQFF	TGTGCCAGCAGCCCCGGGACAGGAAGGTCCTACAATGAGCAGTTCTTC
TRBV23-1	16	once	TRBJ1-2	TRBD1	CASSQEDRGPDYGYTF	TGCGCCAGCAGTCAGGAGGACAGGGGCCCCGACTATGGCTACACCTTC
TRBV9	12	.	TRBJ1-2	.	CASSPGGYGYTF	TGTGCCAGCAGCCCGGGCGGGTATGGCTACACCTTC
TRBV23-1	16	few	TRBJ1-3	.	CASTQVRTPSSDTIYF	TGCGCCAGCACCCAAGTCAGGACACCTTCTTCGGACACCATATATTTT
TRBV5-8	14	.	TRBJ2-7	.	CASSLGGRAYEQYF	TGTGCCAGCAGCTTGGGCGGCAGGGCCTACGAGCAGTACTTC
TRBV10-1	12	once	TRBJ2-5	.	CASSDTQETQYF	TGCGCCAGCAGTGACACTCAAGAGACCCAGTACTTC
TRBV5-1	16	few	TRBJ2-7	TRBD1	CASSLERLGQDYEQYF	TGCGCCAGCAGCTTGGAAAGACTGGGACAGGACTACGAGCAGTACTTC
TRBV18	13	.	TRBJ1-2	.	CASSPSGDYGYTF	TGTGCCAGCTCACCCTCAGGGGACTATGGCTACACCTTC
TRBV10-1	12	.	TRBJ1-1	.	CASSPGARAAFF	TGCGCCAGCAGTCCGGGAGCGAGGGCGGCTTTCTTT
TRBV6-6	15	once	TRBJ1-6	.	CASSYDGGPNSPLHF	TGTGCCAGCAGTTACGATGGCGGGCCTAATTCACCCCTCCACTTT
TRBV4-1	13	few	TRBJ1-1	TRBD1	CASRRTGNTEAFF	TGCGCCAGCAGGCGGACAGGGAACACTGAAGCTTTCTTT
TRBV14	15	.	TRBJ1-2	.	CASSQDLDSNYGYTF	TGTGCCAGCAGCCAAGACTTGGACAGTAACTATGGCTACACCTTC
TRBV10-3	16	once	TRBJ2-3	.	CAIRGGRGLYTDTQYF	TGTGCCATCAGGGGCGGGCGGGGTCTCTACACAGATACGCAGTATTTT
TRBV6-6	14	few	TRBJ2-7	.	CASSYSSPTGEQYF	TGTGCCAGCAGTTACTCGAGTCCGACGGGGGAGCAGTACTTC
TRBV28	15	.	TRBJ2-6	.	CAIAPATTGANVLTF	TGTGCCATTGCCCCAGCTACTACTGGGGCCAACGTCCTGACTTTC
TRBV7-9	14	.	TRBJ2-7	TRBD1	CASSLGTGGGEQYF	TGTGCCAGCAGCTTAGGGACAGGGGGAGGCGAGCAGTACTTC
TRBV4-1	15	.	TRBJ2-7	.	CASSHAGISSYEQYF	TGCGCCAGCAGTCATGCGGGAATAAGCTCCTACGAGCAGTACTTC
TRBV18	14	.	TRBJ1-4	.	CASSLQEINEKLFF	TGTGCCAGCTCCCTACAGGAAATTAATGAAAAACTGTTTTTT
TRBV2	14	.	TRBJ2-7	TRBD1	CASNQDRASYEQYF	TGTGCCAGCAACCAAGACAGGGCCTCCTACGAGCAGTACTTC
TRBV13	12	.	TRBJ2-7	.	CASSITGDEQYF	TGTGCCAGCAGCATAACAGGAGACGAGCAGTACTTC
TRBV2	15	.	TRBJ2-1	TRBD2	CASRGAGGPGNEQFF	TGTGCCAGCAGAGGAGCGGGGGGGCCGGGTAATGAGCAGTTCTTC
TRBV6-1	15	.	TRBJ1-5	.	CASSEGGRGNQPQHF	TGTGCCAGCAGTGAGGGGGGTCGTGGCAATCAGCCCCAGCATTTT
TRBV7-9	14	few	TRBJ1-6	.	CASSLAGGNSPLHF	TGTGCCAGCAGCTTAGCTGGGGGGAATTCACCCCTCCACTTT
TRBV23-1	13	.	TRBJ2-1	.	CASSPAVSEPTFF	TGCGCCAGCTCACCGGCGGTTTCAGAACCCACGTTCTTC
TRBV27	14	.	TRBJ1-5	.	CASSSFYSNQPQHF	TGTGCCAGCAGCTCCTTTTATAGCAATCAGCCCCAGCATTTT
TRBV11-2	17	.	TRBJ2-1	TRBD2	CASSTLPLAGEYNEQFF	TGTGCCAGCAGCACCCTCCCACTAGCGGGCGAATACAATGAGCAGTTCTTC
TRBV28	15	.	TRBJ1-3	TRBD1	CASSNDRASGNTIYF	TGTGCCAGCAGTAACGACAGGGCCTCTGGAAACACCATATATTTT
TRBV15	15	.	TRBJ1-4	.	CATSRDKWANEKLFF	TGTGCCACCAGCAGAGATAAGTGGGCCAATGAAAAACTGTTTTTT
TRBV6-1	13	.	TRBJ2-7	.	CASRAYRAYEQYF	TGTGCCAGCAGGGCCTACAGGGCGTACGAGCAGTACTTC
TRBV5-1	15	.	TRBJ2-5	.	CASTPTGSKSETQYF	TGCGCCAGCACTCCAACAGGGAGTAAATCGGAGACCCAGTACTTC
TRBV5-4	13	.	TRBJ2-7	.	CATPGQGPHEQYF	TGTGCTACGCCGGGGCAGGGGCCCCACGAGCAGTACTTC
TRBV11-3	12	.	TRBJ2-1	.	CASSFSDNEQFF	TGTGCCAGCAGCTTTTCAGACAATGAGCAGTTCTTC
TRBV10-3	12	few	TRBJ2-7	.	CATQQAGYEQYF	TGTGCCACCCAACAGGCAGGGTACGAGCAGTACTTC
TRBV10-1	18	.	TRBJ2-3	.	CASSPGTLKVVSTDTQYF	TGCGCCAGCAGTCCAGGGACTCTCAAGGTGGTTAGCACAGATACGCAGTATTTT